A single sample gave rise to the 21 T cell receptor beta chains below, sequenced in a study of cytotoxic CD8 clonotypes in ibrutinib-treated CLL. The table came from immunoSEQ multiplex PCR; TCRdb's copy has only in-frame clones and leaves some out. Here the sample spans 28,000 or so clones, 62% being singletons. Sample: PBMCs, taken before ibrutinib treatment. The receptors were sampled from a human donor with chronic lymphocytic leukemia.

This rearrangement joins TRBV4-1 to TRBJ2-1; 9 bases are a match to TRBD1. The CDR3 has 16 amino acids. The J segment lost 6 bases and the V segment lost 6 bases, leaving 12 bases of the junction unmatched. Germline-derived CDR1 and CDR2 are MGHRA and YSYEKL. The CDR3 spells CASRPTGGNSFNEQFF. The CDR3 DNA reads as TGCGCCAGCAGACCTACAGGGGGCAATAGTTTCAATGAGCAGTTCTTC.

The chain combines TRBV5-4 with TRBJ2-7; the match to TRBD2 covers 7 bases. This CDR3 is built from 15 residues. Trimming removed 3 bases from V and 0 bases from J; junction bases left unmatched: 6. The germline gives CDR1 SGHNT, CDR2 YYREEE (reference sequence). CDR3 amino acids: CASSSPRGSSYEQYF. In DNA form, the CDR3 reads TGTGCCAGCAGCTCCCCGCGGGGGAGCTCCTACGAGCAGTACTTC. The whole variable domain, remainder taken from reference TRBV5-4 and TRBJ2-7, is ETGVTQSPTHLIKTRGQQVTLRCSSQSGHNTVSWYQQALGQGPQFIFQYYREEENGRGNFPPRFSGLQFPNYSSELNVNALELDDSALYLCASSSPRGSSYEQYFGPGTRLTVT.

This clone showed up just a few times. The CDR3 nucleotides are TGTGCCAGTAGTATACCCGTCGGTGGGGGGCAGGGGTCTGAAGCTTTCTTT. It encodes CASSIPVGGGQGSEAFF. The chain joins TRBV19 to TRBJ1-1; D is possibly TRBD1 (6 bases). The CDR3 has 17 amino acids. Deletions cut 2 bases from V and 6 bases from J, with 22 bases between. From germline, CDR1 is LNHDA and CDR2 SQIVND (reference sequence).

This clone was found once. The V call is TRBV6-5, the J call TRBJ1-1, with D possibly matching TRBD1 (6 bases). Germline V gene lookup returns CDR1 MNHEY and CDR2 SVGAGI. The CDR3 runs to 14 residues. Trimming removed 0 bases at V and 4 bases at J, with 9 bases between. The CDR3 spells CASSYSLGGTEAFF. For the CDR3, the DNA is TGTGCCAGCAGTTACTCGTTAGGGGGCACTGAAGCTTTCTTT.

This clone appeared a few times. The gene calls are TRBV25-1 and TRBJ2-7, with 9 bases that match TRBD1. The V gene end was trimmed by 5 bases and the J gene end by 2 bases; junction bases not matched to a gene: 7. Germline V gene lookup returns CDR1 MGHDK and CDR2 SYGVNS. The CDR3 has 15 residues. In nucleotides, the CDR3 is TGTGCCAGCAGTTCCGGGACAGGGACTGCCTACGAGCAGTACTTC. It specifies CASSSGTGTAYEQYF.

This clone was picked up a small number of times. The genes are TRBV6-1 and TRBJ1-4; weak D call: TRBD1 (6 bases). V lost 7 bases to trimming and J lost 6 bases, with 12 bases between them. Germline V lookup: CDR1 MNHNS, CDR2 SASEGT. This CDR3 spans 13 amino acids. CDR3 amino acids: CASTWTEHEKLFF. The CDR3 bases are TGTGCCAGCACTTGGACAGAACATGAAAAACTGTTTTTT.

The V call is TRBV5-1, the J call TRBJ2-3, with D possibly being TRBD1 or TRBD2 (5 bases each). V was trimmed by 2 bases and J by 1 base, leaving 17 bases between them. In germline, CDR1 is SGHRS, CDR2 YFSETQ. This CDR3 region has 17 residues. The CDR3 region has the DNA TGCGCCAGCAGCTTCTCCTCTAGAGGGGAAGGCACAGATACGCAGTATTTT. Protein product: CASSFSSRGEGTDTQYF.

The V call is TRBV29-1, the J call TRBJ2-3, with 8 bases aligning to TRBD2. CDR1 SQVTM and CDR2 ANQGSEA come from the germline V gene. The CDR3 is 15 amino acids. The ends lost 0 bases at V and 5 bases at J; junction bases unmatched: 7. The CDR3 is CSVEDTGGAIDTQYF. The CDR3 nucleotides are TGCAGCGTTGAAGATACCGGGGGGGCGATAGATACGCAGTATTTT.

CDR3 sequence reads: CASSSDGGSYNEQFF. CDR3 in DNA: TGCGCCAGCAGCTCGGATGGGGGCTCCTACAATGAGCAGTTCTTC. The V call is TRBV5-1, the J call TRBJ2-1; D may correspond to TRBD1 or TRBD2 (5 bases each). V was trimmed by 3 bases and J by 0 bases, leaving 10 bases between them. The CDR3 has 15 residues. The V gene's germline CDR1 is SGHRS and CDR2 YFSETQ.

The chain employs TRBV6-5 and TRBJ2-7; D might be TRBD1 (5 bases). CDR3 length: 15 residues. Germline V gene sequence: CDR1 MNHEY, CDR2 SVGAGI. Trimming cost V 6 bases and J 3 bases, with 18 bases left between them. In nucleotides, the CDR3 is TGTGCCAGCAGAACACAGGACCCCCCCAGCTACGAGCAGTACTTC. It yields the protein CASRTQDPPSYEQYF.

This chain links TRBV27 with TRBJ2-5, with D possibly being TRBD2 (6 bases). This CDR3 region has 14 residues. Germline V gives CDR1 MNHEY, CDR2 SMNVEV (reference sequence). The germline V and J ends were trimmed by 2 bases and 2 bases, with 9 bases remaining between them. Here the CDR3 reads CASSLLSGQETQYF. Written as DNA, the CDR3 is TGTGCCAGCAGTTTACTTAGCGGACAAGAGACCCAGTACTTC.

This clone was detected only a few times. The chain joins TRBV6-1 to TRBJ2-2; D is uncertain. V lost 8 bases and J lost 0, with 7 bases in between. CDR1 and CDR2 from the germline V gene are MNHNS and SASEGT. This CDR3 is built from 13 residues. The CDR3 DNA reads as TGTGCCAGCCTAACAGCGAACACCGGGGAGCTGTTTTTT. Translation: CASLTANTGELFF.

The chain is built from TRBV4-1 and TRBJ1-3, with 8 positions matching TRBD1. CDR1 is MGHRA, CDR2 YSYEKL, per germline. The CDR3 has 16 residues. The V gene end was trimmed by 1 base and the J gene end by 3 bases; junction bases not matched to a gene: 5. CDR3 nucleotide sequence: TGCGCCAGCAGCCAAGCTAACAGGGGGTATGGAAACACCATATATTTT. Protein sequence: CASSQANRGYGNTIYF.

The V and J genes are TRBV7-9 and TRBJ2-3; 7 bases match TRBD2. This CDR3 spans 14 amino acids. V shed 4 bases and J 1 base; nucleotides not matched to a gene: 2. Germline CDR1 SEHNR, CDR2 FQNEAQ (reference sequence). In DNA, the CDR3 is TGTGCCAGCAGCTCCGCGGGGGGCACAGATACGCAGTATTTT. This translates into CASSSAGGTDTQYF.

The V and J genes are TRBV10-3 and TRBJ2-2; 9 positions match TRBD2. The CDR3 length is 15 residues. Per the germline V gene, CDR1 is ENHRY and CDR2 is SYGVKD. With V trimmed by 5 bases and J by 5 bases, 6 bases remained unmatched. This CDR3 reads CAISTNSGGTGELFF. The CDR3 region has the DNA TGTGCCATCAGTACGAACAGCGGGGGGACCGGGGAGCTGTTTTTT.

The V gene is TRBV9, the J gene TRBJ2-3; tentative D call: TRBD2 (5 bases). CDR1 is SGDLS and CDR2 is YYNGEE in the germline V gene. Trimming left V 5 bases short and J 8 bases short, with 12 bases between. The CDR3 is 12 residues long. DNA for the CDR3: TGTGCCAGCAGTCAAGCAGGAGGTACGCAGTATTTT. Translated, it gives CASSQAGGTQYF.

This clone was detected once. The CDR3 reads CASSLSRGKHEQYF. The CDR3 DNA sequence: TGTGCCAGCAGCTTGTCTCGGGGCAAGCACGAGCAGTACTTC. V is TRBV5-6 and J is TRBJ2-7; D may correspond to TRBD1 or TRBD2 (5 bases each). V lost 1 base and J 5 bases, leaving 13 bases between the germline ends. The CDR3 has 14 amino acids. CDR1 and CDR2 from the germline V gene are SGHDT and YYEEEE. The variable domain in full, with the rest retrieved from reference TRBV5-6 and TRBJ2-7, is DAGVTQSPTHLIKTRGQQVTLRCSPKSGHDTVSWYQQALGQGPQFIFQYYEEEERQRGNFPDRFSGHQFPNYSSELNVNALLLGDSALYLCASSLSRGKHEQYFGPGTRLTVT.

The chain couples TRBV29-1 to TRBJ1-3, with D maybe TRBD1 (6 bases). Looked up from germline, CDR1 is SQVTM and CDR2 is ANQGSEA. The CDR3 extends over 15 amino acids. The V gene lost 4 bases and the J gene lost 0 bases, with 13 bases spanning the gap. CDR3 protein: CSVVGAGISGNTIYF. The CDR3 DNA reads TGCAGCGTTGTGGGGGCAGGCATCTCTGGAAACACCATATATTTT.

The rearrangement uses TRBV7-2 and TRBJ2-7; 13 nucleotides match TRBD2. CDR3 size: 15 residues. CDR1 and CDR2 (germline): SGHTA, FQGNSA. The trim removed 6 bases at V and 2 bases at J, leaving 4 bases unmatched. CDR3 amino acids: CASSPTSGGTYEQYF. In DNA form, the CDR3 reads TGTGCCAGCAGTCCGACTAGCGGGGGGACCTACGAGCAGTACTTC.

This clone was seen just once. This chain links TRBV14 with TRBJ1-4; 11 positions agree with TRBD1. Germline CDR1 SGHDN, CDR2 FVKESK. V was pared by 1 base and J by 5 bases, with 3 bases of the junction left unmatched. This CDR3 has 16 residues. For the CDR3, the DNA is TGTGCCAGCAGCCAAGCCCGGACAGGGGGCAATGAAAAACTGTTTTTT. Protein: CASSQARTGGNEKLFF. Using reference TRBV14 and TRBJ1-4 for the parts outside the CDR3, the full variable domain is EAGVTQFPSHSVIEKGQTVTLRCDPISGHDNLYWYRRVMGKEIKFLLHFVKESKQDESGMPNNRFLAERTGGTYSTLKVQPAELEDSGVYFCASSQARTGGNEKLFFGSGTQLSVL.

The DNA of the CDR3 is TGTGCCACCAGCAGAGTAGCGGGAGGGGGCGAGCAGTACTTC. This translates into CATSRVAGGGEQYF. The V call is TRBV15, the J call TRBJ2-7; 11 bases align to TRBD2. The V segment lost 1 base and the J segment 6 bases; nucleotides outside the gene matches: 2. There are 14 residues in the CDR3. Germline V gene sequence: CDR1 LNHNV, CDR2 YYDKDF (reference sequence).